The T cell receptor beta chain described here comes from a study of shared clonotypes between healthy human individuals. General study points: Naive subsets tended to show greater estimated richness than memory subsets. What rarefaction showed was incomplete sorted-subset sequencing despite large depth. Deeper or shallower sequencing was expected to change how clonotypes are shared among donors.

A note on this clone: The antigen is not known.

Clones were sequenced by immunoSEQ multiplex PCR, and TCRdb holds only the in-frame ones, with some missing. The data contain some 660,000 clones, about 80% of them singletons. Sequenced input: memory CD4+ T cells sorted from blood. Subset: CD45RA-negative fraction. This receptor was identified in a woman younger than 45 in good health.

The CDR3 bases are TGTGCCAGCAGCTTAGCGTTGGGGGGAACTGAAGCTTTCTTT. This translates into CASSLALGGTEAFF. The chain joins TRBV7-2 to TRBJ1-1; TRBD1 is a possible D gene (5 bases). V was pared by 0 bases and J by 5 bases, with 10 bases between. The CDR3 loop spans 14 amino acids. Germline assignment: CDR1 SGHTA and CDR2 FQGNSA.